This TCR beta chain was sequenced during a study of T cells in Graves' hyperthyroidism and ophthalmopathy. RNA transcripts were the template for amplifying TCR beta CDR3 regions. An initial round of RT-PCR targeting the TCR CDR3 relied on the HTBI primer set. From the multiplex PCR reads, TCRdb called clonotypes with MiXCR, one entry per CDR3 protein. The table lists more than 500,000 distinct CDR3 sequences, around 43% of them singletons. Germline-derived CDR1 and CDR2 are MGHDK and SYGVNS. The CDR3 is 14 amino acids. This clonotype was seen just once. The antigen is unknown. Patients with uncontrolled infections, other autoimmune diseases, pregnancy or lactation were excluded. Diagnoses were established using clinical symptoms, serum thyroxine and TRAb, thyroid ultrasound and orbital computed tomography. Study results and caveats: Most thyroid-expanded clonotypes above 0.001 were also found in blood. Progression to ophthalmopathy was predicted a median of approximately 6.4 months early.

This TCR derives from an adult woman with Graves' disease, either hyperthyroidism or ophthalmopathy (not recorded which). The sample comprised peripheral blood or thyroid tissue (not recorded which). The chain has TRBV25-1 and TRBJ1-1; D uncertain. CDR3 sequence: CARVGLPPNTEAFF. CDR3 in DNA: TGTGCTAGAGTGGGTTTACCGCCAAACACTGAAGCTTTCTTT. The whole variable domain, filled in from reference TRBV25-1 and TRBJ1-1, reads EADIYQTPRYLVIGTGKKITLECSQTMGHDKMYWYQQDPGMELHLIHYSYGVNSTEKGDLSSESTVSRIRTEHFPLTLESARPSHTSQYLCARVGLPPNTEAFFGQGTRLTVV.